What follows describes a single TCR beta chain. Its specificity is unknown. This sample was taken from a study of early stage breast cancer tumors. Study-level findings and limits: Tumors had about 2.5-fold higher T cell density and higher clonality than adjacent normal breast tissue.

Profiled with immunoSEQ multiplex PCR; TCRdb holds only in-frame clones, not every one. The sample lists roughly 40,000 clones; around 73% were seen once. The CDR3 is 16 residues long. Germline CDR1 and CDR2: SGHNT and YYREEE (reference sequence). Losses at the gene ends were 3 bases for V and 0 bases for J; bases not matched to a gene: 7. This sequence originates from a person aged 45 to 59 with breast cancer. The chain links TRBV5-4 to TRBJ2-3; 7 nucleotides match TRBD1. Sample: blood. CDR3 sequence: CASSSGTDHSTDTQYF. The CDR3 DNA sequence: TGTGCCAGCAGCTCTGGGACAGACCATAGCACAGATACGCAGTATTTT.